A selection of T cell receptor beta chains follows, all from one sample in a study of T cell changes during pregnancy in multiple sclerosis. Assay: immunoSEQ multiplex PCR; the TCRdb copy retains only in-frame clones and omits some. The repertoire holds 90,000 to 95,000 clones, with 94% as singletons. Sample: peripheral blood, taken in the third trimester of pregnancy. These receptors all come from a female donor with multiple sclerosis, enrolled in a pregnancy study. Both conserved end residues are part of each CDR3. The order of the fields is clone size, D gene, J gene, V gene, CDR3 DNA, CDR3 protein. The D gene is left open where the match is weak. Not all rows give a size; the values are once, few, many and, for expanded clones, a class.

abundance: NA; d_gene: TRBD1; j_gene: TRBJ1-1; v_gene: TRBV6-1; CDR3nt: TGTGCCAGCAAGGGGACAGTTTCATCTTCTGAAGCTTTCTTT; CDR3aa: CASKGTVSSSEAFF
abundance: NA; d_gene: NA; j_gene: TRBJ1-2; v_gene: TRBV2; CDR3nt: TGTGCCAGTTCGACAGGAGATAACTATGGCTACACCTTC; CDR3aa: CASSTGDNYGYTF
abundance: NA; d_gene: NA; j_gene: TRBJ1-5; v_gene: TRBV28; CDR3nt: TGTGCCAGCACTTATAATAGCAATCAGCCCCAGCATTTT; CDR3aa: CASTYNSNQPQHF
abundance: many; d_gene: TRBD1; j_gene: TRBJ2-7; v_gene: TRBV30; CDR3nt: TGTGCCTGGAAACGGACAGGGGTATACTACGAGCAGTACTTC; CDR3aa: CAWKRTGVYYEQYF
abundance: NA; d_gene: NA; j_gene: TRBJ1-1; v_gene: TRBV5-1; CDR3nt: TGCGCCAGCAGCTTGGTTGGGGGCAACACTGAAGCTTTCTTT; CDR3aa: CASSLVGGNTEAFF
abundance: NA; d_gene: NA; j_gene: TRBJ1-5; v_gene: TRBV19; CDR3nt: TGTGCCAGTAGTATAGGTCCTTCGGGGGGGTTTCGCAATCAGCCCCAGCATTTT; CDR3aa: CASSIGPSGGFRNQPQHF
abundance: NA; d_gene: TRBD1; j_gene: TRBJ2-5; v_gene: TRBV9; CDR3nt: TGTGCCAGCAGCGGACAGGGTGGACAAGAGACCCAGTACTTC; CDR3aa: CASSGQGGQETQYF
abundance: NA; d_gene: TRBD1; j_gene: TRBJ2-1; v_gene: TRBV27; CDR3nt: TGTGCCAGCAGTCCTGACAGGGGGCCCGAGCAGTTCTTC; CDR3aa: CASSPDRGPEQFF
abundance: NA; d_gene: NA; j_gene: TRBJ2-2; v_gene: TRBV5-6; CDR3nt: TGTGCCAGCAGAACGGGCCTATCGAGGGAGAACACCGGGGAGCTGTTTTTT; CDR3aa: CASRTGLSRENTGELFF
abundance: NA; d_gene: NA; j_gene: TRBJ2-4; v_gene: TRBV5-4; CDR3nt: TGTGCCAGCAGCCCGAGTAGCGGTATAAACATTCAGTACTTC; CDR3aa: CASSPSSGINIQYF
abundance: NA; d_gene: TRBD1; j_gene: TRBJ1-1; v_gene: TRBV18; CDR3nt: TGTGCCAGCTCTCCTTGGGACAGCGTTCAACTGAACACTGAAGCTTTCTTT; CDR3aa: CASSPWDSVQLNTEAFF
abundance: NA; d_gene: NA; j_gene: TRBJ1-1; v_gene: TRBV19; CDR3nt: TGTGCCAGTACCAATATCTGGGGGCGGAAGAACACTGAAGCTTTCTTT; CDR3aa: CASTNIWGRKNTEAFF
abundance: NA; d_gene: NA; j_gene: TRBJ2-1; v_gene: TRBV7-7; CDR3nt: TGTGCTAGCAGCTTAGGGGCGGGCTCCTACAATGAGCAGTTCTTC; CDR3aa: CASSLGAGSYNEQFF
abundance: NA; d_gene: NA; j_gene: TRBJ1-1; v_gene: TRBV7-7; CDR3nt: TGTGCTAGCAGCCTCAATGAGGGCAGTGAAGCTTTCTTT; CDR3aa: CASSLNEGSEAFF
abundance: NA; d_gene: NA; j_gene: TRBJ2-2; v_gene: TRBV11-3; CDR3nt: TGTGCCAGCAGCTTAGATCTCGGGGGAATGAACACCGGGGAGCTGTTTTTT; CDR3aa: CASSLDLGGMNTGELFF
abundance: NA; d_gene: TRBD2; j_gene: TRBJ2-1; v_gene: TRBV9; CDR3nt: TGTGCCTCCGGGACTAGTGGCAATGAGCAGTTCTTC; CDR3aa: CASGTSGNEQFF
abundance: NA; d_gene: NA; j_gene: TRBJ2-3; v_gene: TRBV27; CDR3nt: TGTGCCAGCAGTCCCCCCGCGGGTACGCAGTATTTT; CDR3aa: CASSPPAGTQYF
abundance: NA; d_gene: TRBD1; j_gene: TRBJ2-5; v_gene: TRBV13; CDR3nt: TGTGCCAGCAGCCCCCGGACAGGGCGGGAGACCCAGTACTTC; CDR3aa: CASSPRTGRETQYF
abundance: once; d_gene: TRBD1; j_gene: TRBJ1-2; v_gene: TRBV7-8; CDR3nt: TGTGCCAGCAGCCTCGCTATCCCGGGACAGGGGTCGACCTATGGCTACACCTTC; CDR3aa: CASSLAIPGQGSTYGYTF
abundance: NA; d_gene: NA; j_gene: TRBJ2-7; v_gene: TRBV29-1; CDR3nt: TGCAGCGTTGAAGACCAACAGGCCGAAACCTACGAGCAGTACTTC; CDR3aa: CSVEDQQAETYEQYF
abundance: NA; d_gene: TRBD1; j_gene: TRBJ1-5; v_gene: TRBV7-2; CDR3nt: TGTGCCAGCAGCCCGGAGGGGGCTGGCAATCAGCCCCAGCATTTT; CDR3aa: CASSPEGAGNQPQHF
abundance: NA; d_gene: TRBD2; j_gene: TRBJ2-4; v_gene: TRBV30; CDR3nt: TGTGCCTGGAGTCCGGGACTAGCGGGAAACATTCAGTACTTC; CDR3aa: CAWSPGLAGNIQYF
abundance: NA; d_gene: NA; j_gene: TRBJ1-5; v_gene: TRBV28; CDR3nt: TGTGCCAGCAGTTTGGAGAATCAGCCCCAGCATTTT; CDR3aa: CASSLENQPQHF
abundance: NA; d_gene: TRBD2; j_gene: TRBJ2-7; v_gene: TRBV18; CDR3nt: TGTGCCAGCTCACCCGCTCGGACTAGCGGGAACGAGCAGTACTTC; CDR3aa: CASSPARTSGNEQYF
abundance: NA; d_gene: TRBD1; j_gene: TRBJ2-7; v_gene: TRBV5-1; CDR3nt: TGCGCCAGCAGCTTGGCATGGACAGGGGACCACGAGCAGTACTTC; CDR3aa: CASSLAWTGDHEQYF
abundance: NA; d_gene: NA; j_gene: TRBJ1-2; v_gene: TRBV9; CDR3nt: TGTGCCAGCAGCGTAGCTTCGATTGCCAGGGGCTATGGCTACACCTTC; CDR3aa: CASSVASIARGYGYTF
abundance: NA; d_gene: NA; j_gene: TRBJ2-1; v_gene: TRBV11-2; CDR3nt: TGTGCCAGCAGTCCGGGACTCTCCTCCGGCAATGAGCAGTTCTTC; CDR3aa: CASSPGLSSGNEQFF
abundance: NA; d_gene: TRBD2; j_gene: TRBJ2-7; v_gene: TRBV15; CDR3nt: TGTGCCACCAGGACGCCGGGGGGCTACGAGCAGTACTTC; CDR3aa: CATRTPGGYEQYF
abundance: NA; d_gene: TRBD1; j_gene: TRBJ1-1; v_gene: TRBV28; CDR3nt: TGTGCCAGCAGTTTATCGGGACAGGCCCTGAGGGGAGCTTTCTTT; CDR3aa: CASSLSGQALRGAFF
abundance: NA; d_gene: NA; j_gene: TRBJ1-4; v_gene: TRBV5-8; CDR3nt: TGTGCCAGCAGCTTGGCCGGACTGAATGAAAAACTGTTTTTT; CDR3aa: CASSLAGLNEKLFF
abundance: NA; d_gene: TRBD1; j_gene: TRBJ1-2; v_gene: TRBV10-3; CDR3nt: TGTGCCATCAGTGTCTCAGGGGGCGAGGACTATGGCTACACCTTC; CDR3aa: CAISVSGGEDYGYTF
abundance: NA; d_gene: TRBD2; j_gene: TRBJ2-1; v_gene: TRBV5-6; CDR3nt: TGTGCCAGCAGCCGGCAAGGGACTAGCGGGAACTCATTGCGGATCTTC; CDR3aa: CASSRQGTSGNSLRIF
abundance: NA; d_gene: TRBD1; j_gene: TRBJ1-1; v_gene: TRBV27; CDR3nt: TGTGCCAGCAGAATAGTCACGGTACAGGGGGCCGGCACTGAAGCTTTCTTT; CDR3aa: CASRIVTVQGAGTEAFF
abundance: NA; d_gene: NA; j_gene: TRBJ2-7; v_gene: TRBV6-5; CDR3nt: TGTGCCAGCAGTTACTCCGGGACAATATCTTCCGAGCAGTACTTC; CDR3aa: CASSYSGTISSEQYF
abundance: NA; d_gene: NA; j_gene: TRBJ2-5; v_gene: TRBV29-1; CDR3nt: TGCAGCGTAGGCCCCCACGGGGGAGAGACCCAGTACTTC; CDR3aa: CSVGPHGGETQYF
abundance: NA; d_gene: NA; j_gene: TRBJ1-3; v_gene: TRBV7-2; CDR3nt: TGTGCCAGCAGCTTAGCGGAGTTCTCTGGAAACACCATATATTTT; CDR3aa: CASSLAEFSGNTIYF
abundance: NA; d_gene: TRBD2; j_gene: TRBJ2-5; v_gene: TRBV5-1; CDR3nt: TGCGCCAGCAGCTTAGCACTAGCGGGAGGTGAGACCCAGTACTTC; CDR3aa: CASSLALAGGETQYF
abundance: few; d_gene: NA; j_gene: TRBJ2-7; v_gene: TRBV5-4; CDR3nt: TGTGCCAGCAGCTTGGGGTCAGGGGGGCCCTACGAGCAGTACTTC; CDR3aa: CASSLGSGGPYEQYF
abundance: NA; d_gene: NA; j_gene: TRBJ2-3; v_gene: TRBV10-3; CDR3nt: TGTGCCATCAGTGAGTCCAGGGGCGCAGATACGCAGTATTTT; CDR3aa: CAISESRGADTQYF
abundance: NA; d_gene: TRBD2; j_gene: TRBJ2-5; v_gene: TRBV15; CDR3nt: TGTGCCACCAGCAATCCGGGGAGGGTGTCGGAGACCCAGTACTTC; CDR3aa: CATSNPGRVSETQYF
abundance: NA; d_gene: TRBD1; j_gene: TRBJ2-7; v_gene: TRBV19; CDR3nt: TGTGCCAGTAGAGGGGACAGCCAAACCTACGAGCAGTACTTC; CDR3aa: CASRGDSQTYEQYF
abundance: NA; d_gene: NA; j_gene: TRBJ2-7; v_gene: TRBV18; CDR3nt: TGTGCCAGCTCACCACTTTCCGGACAGGCGGGAAACGAGCAGTACTTC; CDR3aa: CASSPLSGQAGNEQYF
abundance: NA; d_gene: TRBD2; j_gene: TRBJ2-7; v_gene: TRBV27; CDR3nt: TGTGCCAGCAGTAGACTAGCGGCTAGCTCCTACGAGCAGTACTTC; CDR3aa: CASSRLAASSYEQYF
abundance: NA; d_gene: TRBD2; j_gene: TRBJ2-7; v_gene: TRBV6-1; CDR3nt: TGTGCCAGCAGTGATAGGACACCGGGACTAGCGGGAGCAAAGTCTCGGGGGCAGTACTTC; CDR3aa: CASSDRTPGLAGAKSRGQYF
abundance: NA; d_gene: NA; j_gene: TRBJ1-4; v_gene: TRBV7-9; CDR3nt: TGTGCCAGCAGCTTATCTCGTCTCGAAAAACTGTTTTTT; CDR3aa: CASSLSRLEKLFF
abundance: NA; d_gene: NA; j_gene: TRBJ2-7; v_gene: TRBV7-9; CDR3nt: TGTGCCAGCAGCTCCACGGAGTGGGAGCAGTACTTC; CDR3aa: CASSSTEWEQYF
abundance: NA; d_gene: TRBD1; j_gene: TRBJ2-7; v_gene: TRBV28; CDR3nt: TGTGCCAGCAACCCGGGACAGGTGGGGCTGTACTTC; CDR3aa: CASNPGQVGLYF
abundance: NA; d_gene: TRBD2; j_gene: TRBJ2-7; v_gene: TRBV5-6; CDR3nt: TGTGCCAGCAGCTCGGGCGGGGGTTACGAGCAGTACTTC; CDR3aa: CASSSGGGYEQYF
abundance: NA; d_gene: TRBD1; j_gene: TRBJ2-7; v_gene: TRBV7-9; CDR3nt: TGTGCCAGCAGCTTAGAAGGGACAGGGCCCTACGAGCAGTACTTC; CDR3aa: CASSLEGTGPYEQYF
abundance: NA; d_gene: TRBD1; j_gene: TRBJ2-7; v_gene: TRBV7-9; CDR3nt: TGTGCCAGCAGCTTACCTACAGGGGGGAACCCCTACGAGCAGTACTTC; CDR3aa: CASSLPTGGNPYEQYF
abundance: NA; d_gene: TRBD2; j_gene: TRBJ2-3; v_gene: TRBV9; CDR3nt: TGTGCCAGCAGCGTAGGGGCTAGCGGGAGCACAGATACGCAGTATTTT; CDR3aa: CASSVGASGSTDTQYF
abundance: NA; d_gene: TRBD2; j_gene: TRBJ2-5; v_gene: TRBV4-3; CDR3nt: TGCGCCAGCAGCCAAGCGGCGCCTAGCGGGAGGGGAGAGACCCAGTACTTC; CDR3aa: CASSQAAPSGRGETQYF
abundance: NA; d_gene: TRBD2; j_gene: TRBJ2-1; v_gene: TRBV7-2; CDR3nt: TGTGCCAGCAGCTTAACCGGACTAGCGGGAGGGAATGAGCAGTTCTTC; CDR3aa: CASSLTGLAGGNEQFF
abundance: NA; d_gene: NA; j_gene: TRBJ2-3; v_gene: TRBV11-1; CDR3nt: TGTGCCAGCAGCTTACTTTCGGGGATTCAGTATTTT; CDR3aa: CASSLLSGIQYF
abundance: once; d_gene: NA; j_gene: TRBJ2-1; v_gene: TRBV6-1; CDR3nt: TGTGCCAGCAGTGAAGTCTTCGATGAGCAGTTCTTC; CDR3aa: CASSEVFDEQFF
abundance: once; d_gene: TRBD2; j_gene: TRBJ2-7; v_gene: TRBV9; CDR3nt: TGTGCCAGCAGCGCCAGCGGGAGCCCCTCCTACGAGCAGTACTTC; CDR3aa: CASSASGSPSYEQYF
abundance: once; d_gene: NA; j_gene: TRBJ1-1; v_gene: TRBV4-3; CDR3nt: TGCGCCAGCAGCCAAGAGTCAGGGGCTGAAGCTTTCTTT; CDR3aa: CASSQESGAEAFF
abundance: NA; d_gene: TRBD2; j_gene: TRBJ2-1; v_gene: TRBV6-4; CDR3nt: TGTGCCAGCAGTGACGGACTAGCGGGAGGTGAGCAGTTCTTC; CDR3aa: CASSDGLAGGEQFF